This is a list of T cell receptor beta chains from one sample in a study of blood T cell repertoires in COVID-19. Sequencing used immunoSEQ multiplex PCR; TCRdb keeps in-frame clones, though not all of them. The repertoire holds some 300,000 clones, with around 87% as singletons. Sequencing input: peripheral blood. All receptors come from a man between 18 and 29 years old with active or convalescent COVID-19. CDR3s include the opening cysteine and the closing phenylalanine or tryptophan. D genes are given only for firm matches. Expanded clones are given a class, and other clones once, few, many or no size at all.

cdr3_aa cdr3_nt v_call clone_size j_call d_call
CASSLRVAGGGDTQYF TGCGCCAGCAGCTTGCGGGTAGCGGGGGGTGGAGATACGCAGTATTTT TRBV5-1 once TRBJ2-3 TRBD2
CASSPRRNTEAFF TGTGCCAGCTCACCACGGAGGAACACTGAAGCTTTCTTT TRBV18 - TRBJ1-1 -
CASSLGLETQYF TGTGCCAGCAGCTTGGGGCTCGAGACCCAGTACTTC TRBV5-5 - TRBJ2-5 -
CASGFSAGNPETQYF TGTGCTAGTGGTTTTTCAGCGGGAAATCCGGAGACCCAGTACTTC TRBV12-5 - TRBJ2-5 TRBD2
CASTPGQGFGEQYF TGTGCCAGCACTCCGGGACAGGGATTCGGCGAGCAGTACTTC TRBV2 few TRBJ2-7 TRBD1
CASSEAPQASPLHF TGTGCCAGCAGTGAAGCGCCTCAGGCGTCACCCCTCCACTTT TRBV6-1 - TRBJ1-6 -
CASSHPSVGELFF TGCGCCAGCAGCCACCCTTCCGTCGGGGAGCTGTTTTTT TRBV4-1 - TRBJ2-2 -
CATSDFQVEYTGELFF TGTGCCACCAGTGATTTTCAGGTTGAATACACCGGGGAGCTGTTTTTT TRBV24-1 once TRBJ2-2 -
CASSGGREASYEQYF TGTGCCAGCAGCGGGGGGCGGGAGGCCTCCTACGAGCAGTACTTC TRBV9 once TRBJ2-7 TRBD2
CASSEAAGNEKLFF TGTGCCAGCAGTGAGGCTGCGGGGAATGAAAAACTGTTTTTT TRBV2 few TRBJ1-4 -
CASSQERATVINTGELFF TGCGCCAGCAGCCAAGAAAGAGCGACAGTAATCAACACCGGGGAGCTGTTTTTT TRBV4-3 few TRBJ2-2 -
CASSFDRLGYNEQFF TGTGCCAGCAGCTTTGACAGGTTGGGGTACAATGAGCAGTTCTTC TRBV11-2 - TRBJ2-1 -
CASSPFPSSYEQYF TGTGCCAGCTCACCGTTTCCGAGCTCCTACGAGCAGTACTTC TRBV18 - TRBJ2-7 -
CASSLWSSGRDTQYF TGTGCCAGCAGCTTGTGGTCTAGCGGGAGAGATACGCAGTATTTT TRBV5-4 - TRBJ2-3 TRBD2
CASSPAGEETQYF TGTGCCAGCAGCCCAGCGGGAGAAGAGACCCAGTACTTC TRBV11-3 - TRBJ2-5 TRBD2
CASSPLRSPSNTGELFF TGTGCCAGCTCACCCCTACGGAGCCCCTCGAACACCGGGGAGCTGTTTTTT TRBV18 - TRBJ2-2 -
CASSTQGSAGELFF TGTGCCAGCAGTACCCAGGGGAGTGCCGGGGAGCTGTTTTTT TRBV6-1 - TRBJ2-2 -
CASSPDRGNEKLFF TGTGCCAGCAGCCCAGACAGGGGGAATGAAAAACTGTTTTTT TRBV7-2 few TRBJ1-4 TRBD1
CASSAAGTSETDTQYF TGTGCCAGCAGCGCAGCCGGGACTAGCGAGACAGATACGCAGTATTTT TRBV9 - TRBJ2-3 TRBD2
CASEVNGLPQHF TGTGCCAGTGAGGTCAATGGGTTGCCCCAGCATTTT TRBV19 - TRBJ1-5 -
CATRDTSSYEQYF TGTGCCACCCGGGACACCAGCTCCTACGAGCAGTACTTC TRBV10-3 - TRBJ2-7 -
CASAQIRSTDTQYF TGCGCCAGCGCACAGATTAGAAGCACAGATACGCAGTATTTT TRBV10-2 - TRBJ2-3 -
CASSSPTDFGSGYTF TGTGCCAGCAGTTCTCCGACAGATTTCGGTAGTGGCTACACCTTC TRBV6-2/TRBV6-3 once TRBJ1-2 -
CASSDEIATKKQYF TGTGCCAGCAGTGACGAGATTGCGACAAAGAAGCAGTACTTC TRBV6-1 - TRBJ2-7 -
CASSEDRGRSPLHF TGTGCCAGCAGTGAGGACAGGGGACGATCACCCCTCCACTTT TRBV6-4 - TRBJ1-6 TRBD1
CASSPGTGFEDTEAFF TGTGCCAGCAGTCCCGGGACAGGGTTTGAGGACACTGAAGCTTTCTTT TRBV25-1 - TRBJ1-1 TRBD1
CASSLDQGNQPQHF TGTGCCAGCAGCTTAGACCAGGGGAATCAGCCCCAGCATTTT TRBV7-6 - TRBJ1-5 -
CASSLHGQGTDTQYF TGTGCCAGCTCACTCCATGGACAGGGAACAGATACGCAGTATTTT TRBV18 - TRBJ2-3 TRBD1
CASSLRGTLPDNEQFF TGCGCCAGCAGCTTGCGCGGGACCCTTCCCGACAATGAGCAGTTCTTC TRBV5-1 - TRBJ2-1 -
CSVATNTGDTQYF TGCAGCGTTGCCACTAATACGGGGGATACGCAGTATTTT TRBV29-1 - TRBJ2-3 -
CASSREGRGQPQHF TGCGCCAGCAGCCGCGAGGGCCGGGGTCAGCCCCAGCATTTT TRBV4-3 - TRBJ1-5 -
CASSARQGALQETQYF TGTGCCAGCAGTGCAAGACAGGGGGCCTTACAAGAGACCCAGTACTTC TRBV25-1 - TRBJ2-5 TRBD1
CASSRRQGVNQPQHF TGTGCCAGCAGCCGTAGACAGGGGGTTAATCAGCCCCAGCATTTT TRBV6-5 - TRBJ1-5 TRBD1
CASSFPLESGPEEQFF TGTGCCAGCAGCTTTCCGTTAGAGTCTGGGCCGGAAGAGCAGTTCTTC TRBV12-1 - TRBJ2-1 -
CASSHLPTGTLYEQYF TGCGCCAGCAGCCACCTTCCTACCGGGACACTCTACGAGCAGTACTTC TRBV4-1 - TRBJ2-7 -
CATSRGHLEAFF TGTGCCACCAGCAGGGGACATCTTGAAGCTTTCTTT TRBV15 - TRBJ1-1 -
CSASPAVQPQHF TGCAGTGCTAGTCCGGCGGTTCAGCCCCAGCATTTT TRBV20-1 - TRBJ1-5 -
CSVEPVWDIETQYF TGCAGCGTTGAGCCGGTGTGGGACATCGAGACCCAGTACTTC TRBV29-1 - TRBJ2-5 -
CASSLGLAGGYSTGELFF TGTGCCAGCAGCTTAGGCCTAGCGGGGGGGTACAGCACCGGGGAGCTGTTTTTT TRBV5-4 - TRBJ2-2 TRBD2
CASSFIGEGAGELFF TGTGCCAGCAGTTTCATAGGGGAAGGTGCCGGGGAGCTGTTTTTT TRBV27 - TRBJ2-2 -
CASSPQGWAKNIQYF TGTGCCAGCAGTCCACAGGGGTGGGCCAAAAACATTCAGTACTTC TRBV2 - TRBJ2-4 TRBD1
CASSPSQSGSPLHF TGTGCCAGCTCACCGTCGCAGTCGGGTTCACCCCTCCACTTT TRBV18 - TRBJ1-6 -
CASSLSGQGFREQYF TGTGCCAGCAGTTTATCGGGACAGGGATTCCGCGAGCAGTACTTC TRBV27 - TRBJ2-7 TRBD1
CASSQVGRILFF TGTGCCAGCAGCCAAGTTGGGCGTATACTGTTTTTT TRBV3-1/TRBV3-2 - TRBJ1-4 -
CASSLRGSDYEQYF TGCGCCAGCAGCTTGCGCGGGTCCGACTACGAGCAGTACTTC TRBV5-1 - TRBJ2-7 -
CASSLGRLNYNEQFF TGTGCCAGCAGCTTAGGGAGGTTGAACTACAATGAGCAGTTCTTC TRBV7-3 - TRBJ2-1 -
CASSVTSGNTIYF TGCGCCAGCAGCGTCACCAGTGGAAACACCATATATTTT TRBV5-1 - TRBJ1-3 -
CASSFLPRGPGTDTQYF TGTGCCAGCAGTTTCCTTCCCAGGGGTCCAGGGACAGATACGCAGTATTTT TRBV27 - TRBJ2-3 -
CSSVQGEEAFF TGCAGCTCAGTACAGGGCGAGGAAGCTTTCTTT TRBV29-1 - TRBJ1-1 -